These 17 T cell receptor beta chains originate from one sample sequenced in a study of blood T cell repertoires in COVID-19. The method was immunoSEQ multiplex PCR; TCRdb's version includes in-frame clones alone and lacks a portion of them. The sample has 300,000 or so clones; around 90% are singletons. What was sequenced was peripheral blood. The source is a man younger than 30 who had recovered from COVID-19.

The chain links TRBV3-1 (or the pseudogene TRBV3-2) to TRBJ1-2; 8 bases agree with TRBD1. The CDR3 is 11 residues long. Germline CDR1 and CDR2: LGHDT and YNNKEL (reference sequence). The V gene end was trimmed by 6 bases and the J gene end by 8 bases; junction bases not matched to a gene: 2. The CDR3 reads CASRRQGGYTF. DNA for the CDR3: TGTGCCAGCAGGAGACAGGGGGGCTACACCTTC.

The chain employs TRBV4-1 and TRBJ1-1; D is perhaps TRBD1 (5 bases). The ends were cut back, 4 bases at V and 0 bases at J, with 12 bases in the middle. The CDR3 totals 15 residues. CDR1 MGHRA and CDR2 YSYEKL come from the germline V gene. The chain's CDR3 is CASSPTVLMNTEAFF. The DNA of the CDR3 is TGCGCCAGCAGCCCGACAGTACTAATGAACACTGAAGCTTTCTTT.

The V call is TRBV11-2, the J call TRBJ2-5; 10 nucleotides agree with TRBD2. This CDR3 is built from 15 residues. Germline values: CDR1 SGHAT, CDR2 FQNNGV. Trimming cost V 5 bases and J 7 bases; bases outside gene matches: 10. As DNA, the CDR3 is TGTGCCAGCAGCCCAGCTAGCGGGGGAGCTCTGACCCAGTACTTC. This gives the protein CASSPASGGALTQYF.

V is TRBV4-2 and J is TRBJ2-1; 12 bases map to TRBD2. Trimming at V came to 1 base and at J to 7 bases, leaving 5 bases not matched to a gene. The CDR3 runs 16 residues. Germline assignment: CDR1 LGHNA and CDR2 YNFKEQ. The CDR3 DNA reads TGTGCCAGCAGCCAAGTCGGACTAGCGGGGCGGAATGAGCAGTTCTTC. Its translation: CASSQVGLAGRNEQFF.

Only one count was recorded for this clone. CDR3 residues: CASSEGTEETQYF. CDR3 coding DNA: TGCGCCAGCAGTGAGGGGACAGAAGAGACCCAGTACTTC. This chain joins TRBV10-1 and TRBJ2-5; 7 bases map to TRBD1. In germline, CDR1 is WNHNN, CDR2 SYGVQD (reference sequence). J was trimmed by 3 bases and V by 2 bases; bases with no gene match: 0. The CDR3 covers 13 residues.

This clone appeared a single time. The rearrangement joins TRBV5-1 to TRBJ2-1; 9 bases agree with TRBD1. Germline CDR1 reads SGHRS; CDR2 reads YFSETQ. The CDR3 is 17 amino acids. V shed 0 bases, J shed 4 bases, and the junction held 8 bases outside the gene matches. CDR3 in DNA: TGCGCCAGCAGCTTGGGTTCCGGGACAGGGAATTACAATGAGCAGTTCTTC. Its protein is CASSLGSGTGNYNEQFF.

The chain employs TRBV5-1 and TRBJ2-7, with TRBD2 matching over 7 bases. CDR1 is SGHRS and CDR2 is YFSETQ in the germline V gene. There are 15 residues in the CDR3. Unmatched junction bases numbered 5, after V lost 0 bases and J lost 2 bases. As DNA, the CDR3 is TGCGCCAGCAGCTTGGAGCCAGGGAGGGCCTACGAGCAGTACTTC. Translating it yields CASSLEPGRAYEQYF.

This rearrangement joins TRBV5-1 to TRBJ2-1; a weak D match, TRBD1 (6 bases). In germline, CDR1 is SGHRS, CDR2 YFSETQ. The CDR3 extends over 13 amino acids. V was clipped by 8 bases and J by 7 bases, with 16 bases between them. As DNA, the CDR3 is TGCGCCAGTTACCAGGGGTTAGGGAATGAGCAGTTCTTC. Translation: CASYQGLGNEQFF.

This chain links TRBV10-3 with TRBJ2-1, with 8 bases aligning to TRBD2. V shed 8 bases, J shed 8 bases, and the junction held 5 bases outside the gene matches. Per germline, CDR1 ENHRY and CDR2 SYGVKD. The CDR3 is 12 residues long. The CDR3 coding sequence is TGTGCCATCTCCGGGGGGGACCATGAGCAGTTCTTC. Translating it yields CAISGGDHEQFF.

The chain has TRBV11-3 and TRBJ2-3; D not certain. Between the trimmed V and J ends, which lost 1 base and 2 bases, there was a span of 4 bases. In germline, CDR1 is SGHNT, CDR2 YENEEA. The CDR3 consists of 13 residues. CDR3 region: CASSLGATDTQYF. CDR3 coding DNA: TGTGCCAGCAGCTTAGGGGCCACAGATACGCAGTATTTT.

This CDR3 is CASSSHTGITEAFF. The CDR3 DNA follows: TGTGCCAGTAGTTCTCACACAGGGATCACTGAAGCTTTCTTT. The rearrangement links TRBV19 to TRBJ1-1, with D possibly being TRBD1 (6 bases). This CDR3 has 14 amino acids. V was clipped by 5 bases and J by 4 bases, with 14 bases between them. Per germline, CDR1 LNHDA and CDR2 SQIVND (reference sequence).

The V and J genes are TRBV12-3 or TRBV12-4 and TRBJ1-5; the D is unclear. Trimming shortened V by 7 bases and J by 7 bases, and 14 bases separated the two germline ends. The CDR3 contains 13 residues. The CDR3 reads CASTQAAGQPQHF. As DNA, the CDR3 is TGTGCCAGCACCCAAGCCGCAGGCCAGCCCCAGCATTTT.

The chain joins TRBV6-5 to TRBJ1-1; D perhaps matches TRBD1 (6 bases). The ends were cut back, 0 bases at V and 3 bases at J, with 14 bases in the middle. CDR1 is MNHEY and CDR2 is SVGAGI in the germline V gene. The CDR3 is 16 residues long. CDR3 DNA sequence: TGTGCCAGCAGTTACTCGTCGACAGGCCTAGACACTGAAGCTTTCTTT. Protein product: CASSYSSTGLDTEAFF.

This clone was seen just once. The V and J genes are TRBV7-2 and TRBJ2-7; TRBD1 matches at 10 bases. The CDR3 is made up of 16 amino acids. Germline assignment: CDR1 SGHTA and CDR2 FQGNSA. V trimming: 5 bases; J trimming: 0 bases; junction bases outside the gene matches: 7. CDR3 sequence reads: CASSLGTGAHSYEQYF. As DNA, the CDR3 is TGTGCCAGCAGCCTCGGGACAGGGGCTCACTCCTACGAGCAGTACTTC.

The V gene is TRBV9, the J gene TRBJ2-7, with D tentatively TRBD1 (5 bases). The germline V gene has CDR1 SGDLS and CDR2 YYNGEE. This CDR3 comprises 13 residues. V was cut by 4 bases and J by 7 bases, with 15 bases left in between. The CDR3 region has the DNA TGTGCCAGCAGCAGGGGAATCACGCGGGAGCAGTACTTC. Its protein is CASSRGITREQYF. The variable domain in full, with the rest retrieved from reference TRBV9 and TRBJ2-7, is DSGVTQTPKHLITATGQRVTLRCSPRSGDLSVYWYQQSLDQGLQFLIQYYNGEERAKGNILERFSAQQFPDLHSELNLSSLELGDSALYFCASSRGITREQYFGPGTRLTVT.

This chain links TRBV6-5 with TRBJ2-7; D perhaps matches TRBD2 (7 bases). Germline values: CDR1 MNHEY, CDR2 SVGAGI. This CDR3 has 14 amino acids. Trimming cost V 0 bases and J 6 bases, with 12 bases left between them. The CDR3 is CASSYSGGGGEQYF. CDR3 bases: TGTGCCAGCAGTTACTCGGGGGGGGGCGGCGAGCAGTACTTC.

This sequence joins TRBV3-1 (or the pseudogene TRBV3-2) and TRBJ2-3, with 13 bases lining up with TRBD2. Germline V gene sequence: CDR1 LGHDT, CDR2 YNNKEL (reference sequence). This CDR3 is built from 15 residues. V lost 6 bases to trimming and J lost 7 bases; unmatched junction nucleotides: 7. CDR3 coding DNA: TGTGCCAGCAGTCAACTAGCGGGGGGGCCAAATACGCAGTATTTT. Protein product: CASSQLAGGPNTQYF.